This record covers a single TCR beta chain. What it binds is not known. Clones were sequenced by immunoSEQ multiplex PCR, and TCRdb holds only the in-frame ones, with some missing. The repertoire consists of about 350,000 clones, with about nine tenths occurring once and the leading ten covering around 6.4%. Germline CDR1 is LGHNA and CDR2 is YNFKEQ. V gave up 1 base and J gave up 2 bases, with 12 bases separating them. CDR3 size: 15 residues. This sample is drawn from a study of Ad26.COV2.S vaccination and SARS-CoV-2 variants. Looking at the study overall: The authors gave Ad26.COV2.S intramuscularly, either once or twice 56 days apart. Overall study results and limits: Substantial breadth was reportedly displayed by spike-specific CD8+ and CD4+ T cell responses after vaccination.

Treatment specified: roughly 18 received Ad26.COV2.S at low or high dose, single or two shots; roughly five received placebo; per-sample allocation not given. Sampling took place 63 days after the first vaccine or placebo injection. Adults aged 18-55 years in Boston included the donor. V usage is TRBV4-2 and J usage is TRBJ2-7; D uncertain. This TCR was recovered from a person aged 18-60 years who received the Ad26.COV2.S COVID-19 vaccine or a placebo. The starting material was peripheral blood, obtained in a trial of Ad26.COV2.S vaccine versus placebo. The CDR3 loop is CASSQGNRAAYEQYF. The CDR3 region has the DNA TGTGCCAGCAGCCAAGGAAATCGGGCAGCCTACGAGCAGTACTTC.